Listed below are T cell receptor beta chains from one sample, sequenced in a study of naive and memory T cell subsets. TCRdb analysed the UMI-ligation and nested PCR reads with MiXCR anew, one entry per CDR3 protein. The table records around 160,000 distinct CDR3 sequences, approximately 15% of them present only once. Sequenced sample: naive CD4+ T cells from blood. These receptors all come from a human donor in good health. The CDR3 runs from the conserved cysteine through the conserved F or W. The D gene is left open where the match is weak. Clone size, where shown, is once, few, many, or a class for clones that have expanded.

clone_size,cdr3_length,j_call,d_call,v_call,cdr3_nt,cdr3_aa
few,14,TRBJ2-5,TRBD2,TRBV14,TGTGCCAGCAGCCCGACTAGCGCCCAAGAGACCCAGTACTTC,CASSPTSAQETQYF
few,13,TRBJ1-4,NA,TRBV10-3,TGTGCCATCAGTGAGCTCGGTAATGAAAAACTGTTTTTT,CAISELGNEKLFF
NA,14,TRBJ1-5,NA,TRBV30,TGTGCCTGGAGTGGATTGGACCCTCGGCAGCCCCAGCATTTT,CAWSGLDPRQPQHF
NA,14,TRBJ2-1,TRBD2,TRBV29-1,TGCAGCGTCGGGGGGGGGGGCTCCTACAATGAGCAGTTCTTC,CSVGGGGSYNEQFF
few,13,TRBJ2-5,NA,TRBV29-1,TGCAGCGTTGACCCCAGGGGCCAAGAGACCCAGTACTTC,CSVDPRGQETQYF
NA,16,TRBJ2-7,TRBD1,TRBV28,TGTGCCAGTCTCCGGGACAGGGGACCTCTCCTTGACGAGCAGTACTTC,CASLRDRGPLLDEQYF
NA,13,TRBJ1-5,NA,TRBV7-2,TGTGCCAGCAGCTTAGTTGGGTTCCAGCCCCAGCATTTT,CASSLVGFQPQHF
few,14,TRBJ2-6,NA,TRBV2,TGTGCCAACAAGAGGGAGTTTGGGGCCAACGTCCTGACTTTC,CANKREFGANVLTF
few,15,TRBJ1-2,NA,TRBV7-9,TGTGCCAGCAGCTTATCTTTACAGAACACCTATGGCTACACCTTC,CASSLSLQNTYGYTF
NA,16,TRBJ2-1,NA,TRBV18,TGTGCCAGCTCACCACGAGGTGGGGCATCCTACAATGAGCAGTTCTTC,CASSPRGGASYNEQFF
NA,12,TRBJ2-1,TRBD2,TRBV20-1,TGCAGTGCTAGTGCTAGCGGCTATGAGCAGTTCTTC,CSASASGYEQFF
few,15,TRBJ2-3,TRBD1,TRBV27,TGTGCCAGCAGTTTATCGGCCAGGGGGCCAGATACGCAGTATTTT,CASSLSARGPDTQYF
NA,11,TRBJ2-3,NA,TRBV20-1,TGCAGTGCTAGGTATACAGATACGCAGTATTTT,CSARYTDTQYF
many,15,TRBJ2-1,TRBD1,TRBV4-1,TGCGCCAGCGGCGAAGGGGACAGGGATAAAAATGAGCAGTTCTTC,CASGEGDRDKNEQFF
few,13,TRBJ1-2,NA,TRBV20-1,TGCAGTGCTCCACAGGGTTTGGGCTATGGCTACACCTTC,CSAPQGLGYGYTF
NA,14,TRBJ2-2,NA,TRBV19,TGTGCCAGTAGTGATCCCAGGTCCACCGGGGAGCTGTTTTTT,CASSDPRSTGELFF
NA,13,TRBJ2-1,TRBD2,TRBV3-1,TGTGCCAGCAGCCCGGGACTAGTTCCGGAGCAGTTCTTC,CASSPGLVPEQFF
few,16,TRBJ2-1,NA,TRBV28,TGTGCCAGCAGTTTTTGGGCACAGAGTTCCTACAATGAGCAGTTCTTC,CASSFWAQSSYNEQFF
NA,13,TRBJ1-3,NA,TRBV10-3,TGTGCGTGCGAGAACCTCTCTGGAAACACCATATATTTT,CACENLSGNTIYF
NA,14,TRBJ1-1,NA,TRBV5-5,TGTGCCAGCAGCCGGGACCCTCAGGCCACTGAAGCTTTCTTT,CASSRDPQATEAFF
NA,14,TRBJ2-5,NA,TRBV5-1,TGCGCCAGCAGCTTGGAGGGGTTGGAGGAGACCCAGTACTTC,CASSLEGLEETQYF
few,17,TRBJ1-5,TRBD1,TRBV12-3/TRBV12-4,TGTGCCAGCAGTTCCGGACAGGGTTGGCTGGGCAATCAGCCCCAGCATTTT,CASSSGQGWLGNQPQHF